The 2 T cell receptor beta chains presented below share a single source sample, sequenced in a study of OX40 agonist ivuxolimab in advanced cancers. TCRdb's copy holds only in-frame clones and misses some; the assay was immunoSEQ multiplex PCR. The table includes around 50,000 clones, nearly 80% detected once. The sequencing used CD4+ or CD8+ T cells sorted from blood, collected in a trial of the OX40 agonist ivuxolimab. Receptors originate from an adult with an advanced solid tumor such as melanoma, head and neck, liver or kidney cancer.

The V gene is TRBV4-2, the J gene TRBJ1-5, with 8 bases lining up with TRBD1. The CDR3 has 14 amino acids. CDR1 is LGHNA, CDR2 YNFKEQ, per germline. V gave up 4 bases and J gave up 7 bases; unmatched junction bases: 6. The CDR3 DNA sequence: TGTGCCAGCAGCCCCGGACAGGGACGACAGCCCCAGCATTTT. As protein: CASSPGQGRQPQHF.

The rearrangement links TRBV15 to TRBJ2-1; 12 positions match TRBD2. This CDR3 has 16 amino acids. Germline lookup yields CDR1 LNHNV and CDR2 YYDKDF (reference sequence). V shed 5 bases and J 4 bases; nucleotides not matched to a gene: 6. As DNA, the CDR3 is TGTGCCACCAGCCCCGGGACTAGCGGGCCTTACAATGAGCAGTTCTTC. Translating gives CATSPGTSGPYNEQFF. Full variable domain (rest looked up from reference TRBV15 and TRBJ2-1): DAMVIQNPRYQVTQFGKPVTLSCSQTLNHNVMYWYQQKSSQAPKLLFHYYDKDFNNEADTPDNFQSRRPNTSFCFLDIRSPGLGDTAMYLCATSPGTSGPYNEQFFGPGTRLTVL.